This T cell receptor beta chain derives from a study of blood T cells in healthy people across ages. For the study at large: Capture by template switching was about one barcoded beta molecule per two T cells.

This CDR3 is built from 15 residues. Losses at the gene ends were 4 bases for V and 4 bases for J; bases not matched to a gene: 7. The germline V gene encodes CDR1 SGHRS and CDR2 YFSETQ. Using a J-beta primer mix together with a sample-barcoded 5' primer, a second PCR was run for roughly 7 to 11 cycles. A single record per CDR3 protein comes from TCRdb applying MiXCR to the 5' RACE reads. Of more than 450,000 distinct CDR3 sequences listed, roughly a quarter are singletons. The table lists this clonotype with a few counts. Roughly 10 milliliters of peripheral blood were drawn from each donor. Another study also made use of these data, one on T cells of mothers and their children. This second study says: Per child, 2.5 million to 3.5 million TCR beta CDR3 reads were obtained, against over 9 million per mother.

This TCR came from a boy younger than 10 in good health. The chain joins TRBV5-1 to TRBJ2-1; 8 bases align to TRBD1. The specimen sequenced was blood. CDR3 region: CASSLTGAGYNEQFF. The CDR3 DNA reads TGCGCCAGCAGCCTGACAGGGGCAGGATACAATGAGCAGTTCTTC. Full variable domain (rest looked up from reference TRBV5-1 and TRBJ2-1): KAGVTQTPRYLIKTRGQQVTLSCSPISGHRSVSWYQQTPGQGLQFLFEYFSETQRNKGNFPGRFSGRQFSNSRSEMNVSTLELGDSALYLCASSLTGAGYNEQFFGPGTRLTVL.